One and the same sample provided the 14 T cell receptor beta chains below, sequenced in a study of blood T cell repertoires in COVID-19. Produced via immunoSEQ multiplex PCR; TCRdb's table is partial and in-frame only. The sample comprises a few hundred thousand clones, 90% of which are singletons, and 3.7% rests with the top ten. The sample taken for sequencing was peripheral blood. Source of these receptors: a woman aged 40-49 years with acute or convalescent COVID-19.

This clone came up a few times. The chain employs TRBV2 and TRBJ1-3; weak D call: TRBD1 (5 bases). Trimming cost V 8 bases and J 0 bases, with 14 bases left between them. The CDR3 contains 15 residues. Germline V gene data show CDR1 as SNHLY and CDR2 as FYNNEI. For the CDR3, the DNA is TGTGCCAGCTCTATACAGGCGAGCTCTGGAAACACCATATATTTT. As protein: CASSIQASSGNTIYF.

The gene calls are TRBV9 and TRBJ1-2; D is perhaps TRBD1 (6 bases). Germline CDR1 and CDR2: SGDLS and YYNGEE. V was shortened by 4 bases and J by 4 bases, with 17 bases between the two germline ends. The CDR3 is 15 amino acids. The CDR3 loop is CASSPGKGGFYGYTF. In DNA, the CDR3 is TGTGCCAGCAGCCCCGGGAAGGGGGGGTTCTATGGCTACACCTTC.

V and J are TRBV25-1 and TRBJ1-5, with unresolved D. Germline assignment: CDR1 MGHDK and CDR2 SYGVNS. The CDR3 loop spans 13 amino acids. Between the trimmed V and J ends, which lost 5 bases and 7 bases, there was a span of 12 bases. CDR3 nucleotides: TGTGCCAGCAGTTGGGCCTTCGGCCAGCCCCAGCATTTT. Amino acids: CASSWAFGQPQHF.

In DNA, the CDR3 is TGTGCCTGGACTAGGGGGACAGGGTTTTTTCCCCTCCACTTT. It yields the protein CAWTRGTGFFPLHF. The chain carries TRBV30 and TRBJ1-6, with 9 bases identical to TRBD1. This CDR3 is 14 amino acids long. With V trimmed by 4 bases and J by 13 bases, 11 bases remained unmatched. Per the germline V gene, CDR1 is GTSNPN and CDR2 is SVGIG (reference sequence).

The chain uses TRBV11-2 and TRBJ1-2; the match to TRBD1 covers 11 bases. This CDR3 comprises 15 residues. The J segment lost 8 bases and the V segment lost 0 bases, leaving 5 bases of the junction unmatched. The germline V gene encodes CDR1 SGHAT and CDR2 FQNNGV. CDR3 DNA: TGTGCCAGCAGCTTAGAAACGGGACAGGGGGGAGGCTACACCTTC. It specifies CASSLETGQGGGYTF.

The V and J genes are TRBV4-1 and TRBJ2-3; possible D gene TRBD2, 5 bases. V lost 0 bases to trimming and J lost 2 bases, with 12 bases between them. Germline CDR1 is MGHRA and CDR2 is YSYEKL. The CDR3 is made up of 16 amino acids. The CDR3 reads CASSQEFRGSTDTQYF. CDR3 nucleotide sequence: TGCGCCAGCAGCCAAGAATTTCGGGGTTCCACAGATACGCAGTATTTT.

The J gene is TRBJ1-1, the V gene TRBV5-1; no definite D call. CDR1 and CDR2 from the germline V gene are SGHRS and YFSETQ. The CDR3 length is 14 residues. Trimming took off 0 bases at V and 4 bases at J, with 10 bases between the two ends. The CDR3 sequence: CASSLAEHSTEAFF. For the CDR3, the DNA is TGCGCCAGCAGCTTGGCAGAGCACAGCACTGAAGCTTTCTTT.

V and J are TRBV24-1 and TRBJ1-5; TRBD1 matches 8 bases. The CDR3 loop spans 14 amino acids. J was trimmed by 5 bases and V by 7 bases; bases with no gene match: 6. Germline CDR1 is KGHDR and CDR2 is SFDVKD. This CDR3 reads CATSPGQVDQPQHF. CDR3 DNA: TGTGCCACCAGCCCGGGACAGGTCGATCAGCCCCAGCATTTT.

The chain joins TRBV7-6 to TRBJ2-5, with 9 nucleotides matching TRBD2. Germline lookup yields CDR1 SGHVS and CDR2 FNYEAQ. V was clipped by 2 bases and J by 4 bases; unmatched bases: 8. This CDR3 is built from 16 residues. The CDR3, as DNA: TGTGCCAGCAGCTTAAGGGCTAGCGGGACTCGAGAGACCCAGTACTTC. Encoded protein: CASSLRASGTRETQYF.

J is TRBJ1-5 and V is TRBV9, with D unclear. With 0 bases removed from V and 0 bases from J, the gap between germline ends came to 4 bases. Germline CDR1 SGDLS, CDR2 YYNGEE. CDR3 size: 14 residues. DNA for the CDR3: TGTGCCAGCAGCGTAGCAGGTAGCAATCAGCCCCAGCATTTT. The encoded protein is CASSVAGSNQPQHF.

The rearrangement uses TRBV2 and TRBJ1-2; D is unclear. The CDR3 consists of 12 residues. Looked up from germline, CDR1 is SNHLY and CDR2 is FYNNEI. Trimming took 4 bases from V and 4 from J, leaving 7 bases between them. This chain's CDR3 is CASSGEVYGYTF. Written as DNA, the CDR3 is TGTGCCAGCAGTGGGGAGGTCTATGGCTACACCTTC.

The CDR3 nucleotides read TGTGCCAGCAGCTTTCGGACAGGTCAAATGGCATCTGGCTACACCTTC. Its protein product is CASSFRTGQMASGYTF. The rearrangement uses TRBV7-8 and TRBJ1-2, with 7 bases that match TRBD1. The CDR3 extends over 16 amino acids. Germline-derived CDR1 and CDR2 are SGHVS and FQNEAQ. Trimming removed 3 bases from V and 7 bases from J; junction bases left unmatched: 14.

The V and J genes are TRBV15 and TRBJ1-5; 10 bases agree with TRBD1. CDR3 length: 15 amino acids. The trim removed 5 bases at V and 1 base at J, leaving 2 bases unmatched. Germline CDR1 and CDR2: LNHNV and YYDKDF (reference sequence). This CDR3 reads CATSLDRGSNQPQHF. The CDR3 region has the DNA TGTGCCACCAGCTTGGACAGGGGGAGCAATCAGCCCCAGCATTTT.

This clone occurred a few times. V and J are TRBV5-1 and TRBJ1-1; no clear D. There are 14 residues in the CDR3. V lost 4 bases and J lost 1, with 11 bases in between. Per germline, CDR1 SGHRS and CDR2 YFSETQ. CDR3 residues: CASSGLGRNTEAFF. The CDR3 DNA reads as TGCGCCAGCAGCGGGTTGGGCAGGAACACTGAAGCTTTCTTT.